The clone carrying this TCR beta chain was found many times. This sample was taken from a study of molecular identifiers for immune sequencing clone quantification. V shed 3 bases and J shed 5 bases, with 13 bases lying between them. The CDR3 sequence is 14 residues long. Germline V gene data show CDR1 as SGHKS and CDR2 as YYEKEE (reference sequence). One entry per CDR3 protein results from TCRdb running MiXCR on the PCR reads. The sample includes nearly 55,000 distinct CDR3 sequences, around 34% of them seen just once. This chain joins TRBV5-5 and TRBJ2-3; TRBD1 is a possible D gene (6 bases). The sequence derives from a human donor in good health. Some libraries in this study had Jurkat cell RNA spiked in. The sequencing sample was made of naive CD8+ T cells from blood, with Jurkat cell RNA spiked in. Subset defined: FACS-sorted CD8+CD4-CCR7+CD45RA+ naive T cells. The CDR3 sequence is CASSYWTAEDTQYF. As DNA, the CDR3 is TGTGCCAGCAGCTACTGGACAGCTGAAGATACGCAGTATTTT. Full variable domain (missing parts from reference TRBV5-5 and TRBJ2-3): DAGVTQSPTHLIKTRGQQVTLRCSPISGHKSVSWYQQVLGQGPQFIFQYYEKEERGRGNFPDRFSARQFPNYSSELNVNALLLGDSALYLCASSYWTAEDTQYFGPGTRLTVL.